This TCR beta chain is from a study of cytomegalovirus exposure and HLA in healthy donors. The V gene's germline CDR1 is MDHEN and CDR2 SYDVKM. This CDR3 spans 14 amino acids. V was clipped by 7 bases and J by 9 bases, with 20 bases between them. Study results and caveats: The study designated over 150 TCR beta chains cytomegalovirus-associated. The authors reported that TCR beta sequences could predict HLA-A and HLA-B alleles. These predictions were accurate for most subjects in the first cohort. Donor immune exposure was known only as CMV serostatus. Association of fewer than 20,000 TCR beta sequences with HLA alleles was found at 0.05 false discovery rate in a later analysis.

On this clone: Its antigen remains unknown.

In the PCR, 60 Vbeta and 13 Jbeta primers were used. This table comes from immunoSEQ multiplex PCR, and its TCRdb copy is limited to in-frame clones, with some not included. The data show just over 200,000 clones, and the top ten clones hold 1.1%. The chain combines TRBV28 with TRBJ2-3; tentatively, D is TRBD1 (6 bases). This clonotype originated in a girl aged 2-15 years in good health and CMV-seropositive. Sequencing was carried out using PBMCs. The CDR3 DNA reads TGTGCCAGCACCCCGGTGGGGAAGGGGGAAACGCAGTATTTT. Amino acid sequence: CASTPVGKGETQYF.